One T cell receptor beta chain is described in this entry. Source study methods: The assay estimated nucleated cells by amplifying reference gene primers. Profiling relied on immunoSEQ multiplex PCR, and the TCRdb table lists in-frame clones only, not all of them. Clone size and V and J calls were adopted from that table, with D and trimming inferred from the DNA. The sample holds approximately 71,000 clones; 70% to 80% are singletons and the top ten take 23%. The CDR3 has 17 residues. Germline trimming cut 3 bases from V and 4 bases from J; bases unmatched to any gene: 11. CDR1 and CDR2 from the germline V gene are SGHTS and YDEGEE. The data stem from a study of blood T cell repertoires in COVID-19. Study overall: Donors in the United States, Italy and Spain gave samples during acute or convalescent COVID-19. In each case, the material was cDNA or gDNA derived from T cells, B-cell-depleted T cells, or PBMCs.

V is TRBV5-8 and J is TRBJ2-3, with 10 nucleotides matching TRBD1. The source material was peripheral blood. The TCR was taken from a human donor in a cohort sampled during active COVID-19. The CDR3 nucleotides read TGTGCCAGCAGCTCCCAATTGGGGACAGGGGTTTCAGATACGCAGTATTTT. Translating gives CASSSQLGTGVSDTQYF.